Reported below is one T cell receptor (beta chain). Antigen specificity is unknown. Sorted subsets were amplified in replicate PCRs using 200 ng DNA, 30,000 to 35,000 T cell genomes. Assay used: immunoSEQ multiplex PCR; TCRdb lists only in-frame clones, some missing. The repertoire holds some 2.1 million clones, with around 93% as singletons. The data are from a study of shared clonotypes between healthy human individuals. Overall study results and limits: Richness estimates generally favored naive over memory subsets. A reduction in generation probabilities was seen for non-shared clonotypes relative to those shared by all four donors.

Cells designated naive CD8 were CD45RO-negative and were positively selected for CCR7, with terminally differentiated effector memory CD45RA+ cells excluded. The J segment lost 5 bases and the V segment lost 7 bases, leaving 4 bases of the junction unmatched. CDR1 and CDR2 from the germline V gene are SGHDN and FVKESK. The CDR3 sequence is 12 residues long. Sequenced: naive CD8+ T cells from PBMCs. This rearrangement joins TRBV14 to TRBJ1-1; 7 nucleotides align to TRBD1. This TCR derives from a man aged 18 to 35 in good health. Some clones in this sample may be carry-over from other donors' samples. CDR3: CASMHRGTEAFF. As DNA, the CDR3 is TGTGCCAGCATGCACAGGGGAACTGAAGCTTTCTTT.